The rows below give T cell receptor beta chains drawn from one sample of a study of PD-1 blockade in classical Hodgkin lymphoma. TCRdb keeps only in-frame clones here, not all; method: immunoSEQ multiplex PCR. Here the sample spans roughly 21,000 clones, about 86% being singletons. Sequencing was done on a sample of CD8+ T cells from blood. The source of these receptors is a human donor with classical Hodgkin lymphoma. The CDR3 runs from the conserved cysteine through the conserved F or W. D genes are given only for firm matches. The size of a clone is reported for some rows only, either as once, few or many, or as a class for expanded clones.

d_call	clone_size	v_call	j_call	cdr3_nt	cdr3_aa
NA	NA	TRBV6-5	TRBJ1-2	TGTGCCAGCAGTCCTCAAGACAGTAGCTATGGCTACACCTTC	CASSPQDSSYGYTF
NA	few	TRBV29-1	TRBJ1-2	TGCAGCGTTACCGGGGTTTGGGATGGCTACACCTTC	CSVTGVWDGYTF
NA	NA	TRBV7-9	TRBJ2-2	TGTGCCAGCAGGACCCTTGGCGGGGAGCTGTTTTTT	CASRTLGGELFF
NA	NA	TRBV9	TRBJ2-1	TGTGCCAGTTCAGGGGGGCCCTACAATGAGCAGTTCTTC	CASSGGPYNEQFF
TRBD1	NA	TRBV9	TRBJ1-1	TGTGCCAGCAGCGTAGAGACAGGGGGCTCTGAAGCTTTCTTT	CASSVETGGSEAFF
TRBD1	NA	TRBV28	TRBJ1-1	TGTGCCAGCAGTTTATGGGGGACAGAGAGTCCTATGAACACTGAAGCTTTCTTT	CASSLWGTESPMNTEAFF
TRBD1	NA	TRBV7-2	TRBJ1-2	TGTGCCAGCAGCCCCCGACAGGGCAACGGCTACACCTTC	CASSPRQGNGYTF
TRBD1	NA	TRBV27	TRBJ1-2	TGTGCCAGCAGCCCTTTTAAGGGACAGCTTGGTAACTATGGCTACACCTTC	CASSPFKGQLGNYGYTF
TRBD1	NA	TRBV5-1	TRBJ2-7	TGCGCCAGCAGCTTCCTAGCAGCCGGGACAGGGATACACGAGCAGTACTTC	CASSFLAAGTGIHEQYF
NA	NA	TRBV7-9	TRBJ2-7	TGTGCCAGCAGCTTAGATAACAGGGAAGATAAGAGCTACGAGCAGTACTTC	CASSLDNREDKSYEQYF
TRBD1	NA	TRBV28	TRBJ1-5	TGTGCCAGCAGAAACCGGGACAGTCGAGACTATAGCAATCAGCCCCAGCATTTT	CASRNRDSRDYSNQPQHF
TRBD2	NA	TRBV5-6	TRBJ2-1	TGTGCCAGCAGCTTGGTCGGACTAGCGGGGGTTATCTACAATGAGCAGTTCTTC	CASSLVGLAGVIYNEQFF
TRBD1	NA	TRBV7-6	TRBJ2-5	TGTGCCAGCAGCCAAACAGGGGGGGAGACCCAGTACTTC	CASSQTGGETQYF
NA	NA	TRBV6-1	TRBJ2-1	TGTGCCAGCAGGTTCCCCGCCCATGAGCAGTTCTTC	CASRFPAHEQFF
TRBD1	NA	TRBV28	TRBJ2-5	TGTGCCAGCAGTTTCCCGATCGGGGACAGGGGTTCTCAAGAGACCCAGTACTTC	CASSFPIGDRGSQETQYF
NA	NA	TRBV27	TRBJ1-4	TGTGCCAGCAGTCCCCTTGGCCTGAATGAAAAACTGTTTTTT	CASSPLGLNEKLFF